The 7 T cell receptor beta chains presented below share a single source sample, sequenced in a study of T cell responses to AZD1222 COVID-19 vaccine. Libraries were prepared by immunoSEQ multiplex PCR; TCRdb keeps only in-frame clonotypes and omits some of them. The sample holds about 110,000 clones, roughly 84% seen once. The sample was peripheral blood, taken on day 0 of AZD1222 vaccination. The receptors stem from an adult in good health.

The rearrangement links TRBV7-2 to TRBJ1-5; D not resolved. The ends were cut back, 1 base at V and 5 bases at J, with 9 bases in the middle. The germline gives CDR1 SGHTA, CDR2 FQGNSA. The CDR3 is made up of 14 amino acids. In DNA, the CDR3 is TGTGCCAGCAGCTTAGACCCAGGTTATCAGCCCCAGCATTTT. This translates into CASSLDPGYQPQHF.

The chain's CDR3 is CAISGQGRRYEQYF. For the CDR3, the DNA is TGTGCCATCAGCGGACAGGGGAGGAGGTACGAGCAGTACTTC. V usage is TRBV10-3 and J usage is TRBJ2-7, with 9 bases aligning to TRBD1. This CDR3 region has 14 residues. V dropped 6 bases and J dropped 4; count of bases not matched to a gene: 7. Germline lookup yields CDR1 ENHRY and CDR2 SYGVKD.

V and J are TRBV5-6 and TRBJ2-1; D perhaps matches TRBD2 (6 bases). From germline, CDR1 is SGHDT and CDR2 YYEEEE. Trimming shortened V by 2 bases and J by 10 bases, and 19 bases separated the two germline ends. The CDR3 extends over 15 amino acids. CDR3 residues: CASSFSYFPGGEQFF. CDR3 nucleotides: TGTGCCAGCAGCTTTTCTTACTTCCCCGGGGGAGAGCAGTTCTTC.

CDR3 nucleotides: TGTGCCAGCAGCCTGATGACAGGGGACACTGAAGCTTTCTTT. Translating gives CASSLMTGDTEAFF. The V and J genes are TRBV9 and TRBJ1-1; TRBD1 matches at 8 bases. V was clipped by 4 bases and J by 3 bases; unmatched bases: 5. The CDR3 is 14 amino acids. Germline V gives CDR1 SGDLS, CDR2 YYNGEE.

This clone was counted a few times. This chain connects TRBV3-1 (or the pseudogene TRBV3-2) to TRBJ1-2; a weak D match, TRBD1 (5 bases). V was shortened by 2 bases and J by 4 bases, with 8 bases between the two germline ends. Germline assignment: CDR1 LGHDT and CDR2 YNNKEL (reference sequence). This CDR3 is 13 amino acids long. The CDR3 sequence is CASSQSTVYGYTF. The CDR3 bases are TGTGCCAGCAGCCAATCGACAGTCTATGGCTACACCTTC.

This chain joins TRBV6-2 or TRBV6-3 and TRBJ2-7; 8 bases align to TRBD1. The length of the CDR3 is 15 residues. Losses at the gene ends were 4 bases for V and 2 bases for J; bases not matched to a gene: 7. Germline values: CDR1 MNHEY, CDR2 SVGEGT. The CDR3 region is CASSWPGQATYEQYF. The CDR3 nucleotides read TGTGCCAGCAGTTGGCCGGGACAGGCGACCTACGAGCAGTACTTC.

The CDR3: CASSSGLAGQETQYF. The DNA for the CDR3 is TGTGCCAGCAGCTCCGGACTAGCGGGGCAAGAGACCCAGTACTTC. The chain has TRBV5-4 and TRBJ2-5, with 12 bases that match TRBD2. The CDR3 is 15 amino acids. From germline, CDR1 is SGHNT and CDR2 YYREEE (reference sequence). Losses at the gene ends were 3 bases for V and 2 bases for J; bases not matched to a gene: 2.